This note documents a single TCR beta chain sequence. This entry is derived from a study of blood T cell repertoires in COVID-19. For the study at large: Spain, Italy and the United States supplied samples that represented acute and convalescent COVID-19. The analysed material was cDNA or gDNA that came from T cells, B-cell-depleted T cells, or PBMCs.

Study processing details: Amplifying reference gene primers gave estimates of nucleated cell counts. Some clones are missing from TCRdb's copy, which holds only in-frame ones; the method was immunoSEQ multiplex PCR. V, J and clone size reflect that table, while D and trimming were determined from the DNA. The sample records about 140,000 clones, about nine tenths being singletons. The CDR3 length is 14 residues. In germline, CDR1 is LNHDA, CDR2 SQIVND (reference sequence). The V gene end was trimmed by 3 bases and the J gene end by 11 bases; junction bases not matched to a gene: 10. Sequenced: peripheral blood. The receptor was isolated from a man aged 50-59 years who had recovered from COVID-19. This sequence joins TRBV19 and TRBJ1-1; 9 bases fit TRBD1. The CDR3 DNA sequence: TGTGCCAGTAGTATGCGGGACAGGGTTGGGTCTGCTTTCTTT. This encodes CASSMRDRVGSAFF.